The 16 T cell receptor beta chains given below trace back to one sample, sequenced in a study of cytomegalovirus exposure and HLA in healthy donors. PCR employed 60 Vbeta and 13 Jbeta primers. The table came from immunoSEQ multiplex PCR; TCRdb's copy has only in-frame clones and leaves some out. The sample lists approximately 240,000 clones; about 81% were seen once. Material: PBMCs. Receptors were obtained from a woman aged 40-49 years in good health and CMV-seropositive.

There are a few counts of this clone. The chain is built from TRBV4-3 and TRBJ1-6; D call uncertain. V lost 0 bases, J lost 4 bases, and 7 bases lay in between. The V gene's germline CDR1 is LGHNA and CDR2 YSLEER. The CDR3 is 15 amino acids. The CDR3 DNA follows: TGCGCCAGCAGCCAAGACGCTACTTATAATTCACCCCTCCACTTT. Translation: CASSQDATYNSPLHF.

This sequence joins TRBV6-6 and TRBJ2-1; 10 nucleotides line up with TRBD2. CDR1 MNHNY and CDR2 SVGAGI come from the germline V gene (reference sequence). V was clipped by 1 base and J by 8 bases; unmatched bases: 2. CDR3 length: 14 residues. The CDR3 DNA reads as TGTGCCAGCAGTTACTACAGCGGGAGGGATGAGCAGTTCTTC. This encodes CASSYYSGRDEQFF.

This rearrangement joins TRBV4-3 to TRBJ2-1; no definite D call. Germline values: CDR1 LGHNA, CDR2 YSLEER. The CDR3 totals 13 residues. V was cut by 4 bases and J by 9 bases, with 13 bases left in between. This chain's CDR3 is CASSLGGRGEQFF. CDR3 nucleotide sequence: TGCGCCAGCAGCCTTGGCGGCCGCGGTGAGCAGTTCTTC.

Here the CDR3 reads CASSFPSGRSGETQYF. The CDR3 nucleotides are TGTGCCAGCAGCTTTCCTAGCGGGAGGAGCGGAGAGACCCAGTACTTC. The V call is TRBV11-3, the J call TRBJ2-5; 11 bases align to TRBD2. The CDR3 spans 16 residues. Germline-derived CDR1 and CDR2 are SGHNT and YENEEA. V shed 3 bases and J 4 bases; nucleotides not matched to a gene: 7.

The chain is built from TRBV10-3 and TRBJ2-7; a weak D match, TRBD1 (6 bases). Germline-derived CDR1 and CDR2 are ENHRY and SYGVKD. The CDR3 loop spans 15 amino acids. The V end lost 5 bases, the J end lost 2 bases, and 16 bases lay between the germline ends. This chain's CDR3 is CAISSTGLTTYEQYF. In DNA, the CDR3 is TGTGCCATCAGTTCCACAGGGCTCACCACCTACGAGCAGTACTTC.

The CDR3 protein is CASSLEPSGGSYEQYF. The CDR3 DNA is TGTGCCAGCAGCTTAGAGCCTAGCGGGGGATCCTACGAGCAGTACTTC. V and J are TRBV11-1 and TRBJ2-7; 10 bases are shared with TRBD2. Per germline, CDR1 SGHAT and CDR2 FQDESV (reference sequence). The trim removed 1 base at V and 1 base at J, leaving 4 bases unmatched. There are 16 residues in the CDR3.

This clone was seen only a few times. V gene TRBV7-8 combines with J gene TRBJ2-7; TRBD1 is a possible D gene (6 bases). The V end was cut by 3 bases, the J end by 6 bases, with 9 bases between. CDR3 size: 12 residues. Germline V gene data show CDR1 as SGHVS and CDR2 as FQNEAQ. DNA for the CDR3: TGTGCCAGCAGCTTTGGACAGTTCGAGCAGTACTTC. Protein product: CASSFGQFEQYF.

V is TRBV9 and J is TRBJ1-1; D is perhaps TRBD1 (5 bases). Trimming shortened V by 0 bases and J by 6 bases, and 9 bases separated the two germline ends. From germline, CDR1 is SGDLS and CDR2 YYNGEE. The CDR3 has 13 residues. CDR3 amino acids: CASSVAGRAEAFF. The CDR3 nucleotides read TGTGCCAGCAGCGTAGCAGGGAGGGCTGAAGCTTTCTTT. The full variable domain, rest sourced from reference TRBV9 and TRBJ1-1, is DSGVTQTPKHLITATGQRVTLRCSPRSGDLSVYWYQQSLDQGLQFLIQYYNGEERAKGNILERFSAQQFPDLHSELNLSSLELGDSALYFCASSVAGRAEAFFGQGTRLTVV.

This chain links TRBV5-1 with TRBJ1-1; D might be TRBD1 (5 bases). Between the trimmed V and J ends, which lost 0 bases and 4 bases, there was a span of 16 bases. The CDR3 contains 16 residues. CDR1 SGHRS and CDR2 YFSETQ come from the germline V gene. The CDR3 spells CASSLGGEFLTTEAFF. As DNA, the CDR3 is TGCGCCAGCAGCTTGGGGGGCGAGTTCCTGACCACTGAAGCTTTCTTT. Looking up the rest from reference TRBV5-1 and TRBJ1-1 gives the full variable domain: KAGVTQTPRYLIKTRGQQVTLSCSPISGHRSVSWYQQTPGQGLQFLFEYFSETQRNKGNFPGRFSGRQFSNSRSEMNVSTLELGDSALYLCASSLGGEFLTTEAFFGQGTRLTVV.

The CDR3 protein is CATSARTGGEEQFF. DNA for the CDR3: TGTGCCACCAGCGCCCGGACAGGGGGCGAGGAGCAGTTCTTC. This sequence joins TRBV15 and TRBJ2-1; TRBD1 matches at 11 bases. J lost 10 bases, V lost 5 bases, and 7 bases had no gene match. The CDR3 is made up of 14 amino acids. The germline gives CDR1 LNHNV, CDR2 YYDKDF (reference sequence). The whole variable domain, remainder taken from reference TRBV15 and TRBJ2-1, is DAMVIQNPRYQVTQFGKPVTLSCSQTLNHNVMYWYQQKSSQAPKLLFHYYDKDFNNEADTPDNFQSRRPNTSFCFLDIRSPGLGDTAMYLCATSARTGGEEQFFGPGTRLTVL.

The gene calls are TRBV5-1 and TRBJ2-1, with TRBD1 matching over 10 bases. Germline lookup yields CDR1 SGHRS and CDR2 YFSETQ. This CDR3 has 14 amino acids. Trimming at V came to 3 bases and at J to 8 bases, leaving 5 bases not matched to a gene. This CDR3 reads CASSYGQGEYEQFF. The CDR3 DNA reads as TGCGCCAGCAGCTACGGACAGGGGGAATATGAGCAGTTCTTC.

This chain connects TRBV13 to TRBJ2-1; D call uncertain. There are 15 residues in the CDR3. V dropped 0 bases and J dropped 7 bases, with 13 bases sitting between them. Germline V gives CDR1 PRHDT, CDR2 FYEKMQ (reference sequence). CDR3 sequence (DNA): TGTGCCAGCAGCTTAGGCTTAGCAGTCCTGAATGAGCAGTTCTTC. This translates into CASSLGLAVLNEQFF.

The chain employs TRBV6-1 and TRBJ1-1, with TRBD1 matching 9 bases. The CDR3 is made up of 15 amino acids. J was trimmed by 3 bases and V by 5 bases; bases with no gene match: 7. The germline CDR1 and CDR2 sequences are MNHNS and SASEGT. For the CDR3, the DNA is TGTGCCAGCAGTAACCTGGGACAGGGCCACACTGAAGCTTTCTTT. This encodes CASSNLGQGHTEAFF.

The genes are TRBV27 and TRBJ2-7, with D possibly matching TRBD1 (6 bases). Looked up from germline, CDR1 is MNHEY and CDR2 is SMNVEV (reference sequence). V lost 3 bases and J lost 4, with 16 bases in between. The CDR3 is made up of 15 amino acids. In DNA form, the CDR3 reads TGTGCCAGCAGTTTTCCGAGACAGGAGACATACGAGCAGTACTTC. Residues: CASSFPRQETYEQYF.

This chain connects TRBV27 to TRBJ2-5, with unresolved D. The germline V gene has CDR1 MNHEY and CDR2 SMNVEV (reference sequence). V was clipped by 5 bases and J by 7 bases, with 8 bases between them. The CDR3 sequence is 11 residues long. DNA for the CDR3: TGTGCCAGCAGTACAAGAGGGACCCAGTACTTC. Residues: CASSTRGTQYF.

The chain's CDR3 is CASSLQGARGTEAFF. DNA for the CDR3: TGTGCCAGCAGCTTACAGGGGGCTAGAGGAACTGAAGCTTTCTTT. The rearrangement links TRBV7-9 to TRBJ1-1; TRBD1 matches at 8 bases. This CDR3 region has 15 residues. From germline, CDR1 is SEHNR and CDR2 FQNEAQ (reference sequence). Losses at the gene ends were 2 bases for V and 5 bases for J; bases not matched to a gene: 7.